The T cell receptor (beta chain) described here comes from a study of cytomegalovirus exposure and HLA in healthy donors. Method: immunoSEQ multiplex PCR; TCRdb's copy keeps in-frame clones and lacks some. The sample contains 100,000 to 150,000 clones, 75% to 90% of which appear only once. This TCR came from a woman under 30 in good health and CMV-seronegative. The sample was PBMCs.

DNA for the CDR3: TGTGCCAGCACCCTGACAGGCCCGGAAGATACGCAGTATTTT. Encoded protein: CASTLTGPEDTQYF. The chain links TRBV6-6 to TRBJ2-3, with D perhaps matching TRBD1 (6 bases). With 7 bases removed from V and 5 bases from J, the gap between germline ends came to 16 bases. The CDR3 is 14 amino acids. Germline assignment: CDR1 MNHNY and CDR2 SVGAGI (reference sequence).